This TCR beta chain originates from a study of T-cell memory formation after mild COVID-19. After 5'RACE with constant-segment primers, TCR alpha and TCR beta cDNA libraries carrying sample barcodes and UMIs were obtained. TCRdb itself ran the 5' RACE reads through MiXCR, one entry per CDR3 protein. This sample has about 130,000 distinct CDR3 sequences, with approximately 15% found just once. The germline gives CDR1 SGHRS, CDR2 YFSETQ. The CDR3 extends over 15 amino acids. Between the trimmed V and J ends, which lost 0 bases and 4 bases, there was a span of 13 bases. General study points: Second-wave clones reaching peak frequency on day 37 lacked confirmed SARS-CoV-2 specificity. Pre-infection memory carried some responding clones, suggesting that cross-reactive memory joined. Clones shrinking between day 15 and 85 showed a balanced CD4/CD8 split, and those that grew later tilted toward CD4+.

Notes on this clonotype: Its specificity is not known.

This sequence was found in an adult woman who had mild COVID-19 (a few samples of this study predate the infection). Cell type and time point are not known. V and J are TRBV5-1 and TRBJ2-5; D remains ambiguous. Sequenced: PBMCs or a T cell subset sorted from them (not recorded which). The CDR3 DNA sequence: TGCGCCAGCAGCTTGGCCTCTACCCCTCCAGAGACCCAGTACTTC. It specifies CASSLASTPPETQYF.